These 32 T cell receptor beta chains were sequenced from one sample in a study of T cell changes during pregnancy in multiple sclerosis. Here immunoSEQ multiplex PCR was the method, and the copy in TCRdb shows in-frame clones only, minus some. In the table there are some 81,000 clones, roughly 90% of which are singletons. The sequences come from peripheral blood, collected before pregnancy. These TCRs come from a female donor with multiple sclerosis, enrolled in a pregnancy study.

In DNA, the CDR3 is TGTGCCAGCAGCTTAAAGGGGCCAGGAGAGACCCAGTACTTC. Translation gives CASSLKGPGETQYF. The gene calls are TRBV7-3 and TRBJ2-5, with TRBD1 as a possible D gene (5 bases). V lost 1 base, J lost 4 bases, and 10 bases lay in between. Germline-derived CDR1 and CDR2 are SGHTA and FQGTGA. The length of the CDR3 is 14 residues. The full variable domain, completed using reference TRBV7-3 and TRBJ2-5, is GAGVSQTPSNKVTEKGKYVELRCDPISGHTALYWYRQSLGQGPEFLIYFQGTGAADDSGLPNDRFFAVRPEGSVSTLKIQRTERGDSAVYLCASSLKGPGETQYFGPGTRLLVL.

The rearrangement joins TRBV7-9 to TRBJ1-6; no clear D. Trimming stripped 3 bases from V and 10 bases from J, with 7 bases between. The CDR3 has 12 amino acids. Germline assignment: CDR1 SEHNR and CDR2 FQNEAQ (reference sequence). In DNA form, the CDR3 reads TGTGCCAGCAGCTTGGAGAACTCACCCCTCCACTTT. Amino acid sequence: CASSLENSPLHF.

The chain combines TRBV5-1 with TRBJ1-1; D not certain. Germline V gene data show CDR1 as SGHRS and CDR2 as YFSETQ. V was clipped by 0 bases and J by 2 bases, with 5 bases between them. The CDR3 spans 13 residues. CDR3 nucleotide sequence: TGCGCCAGCAGCTTGGAATTAAACACTGAAGCTTTCTTT. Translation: CASSLELNTEAFF.

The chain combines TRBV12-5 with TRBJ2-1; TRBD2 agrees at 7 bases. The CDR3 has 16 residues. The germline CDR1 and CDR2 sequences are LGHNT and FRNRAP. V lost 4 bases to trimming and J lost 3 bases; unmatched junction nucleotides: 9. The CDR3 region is CASGSWGGVNYNEQFF. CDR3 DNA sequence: TGTGCTAGTGGTTCCTGGGGGGGAGTTAACTACAATGAGCAGTTCTTC. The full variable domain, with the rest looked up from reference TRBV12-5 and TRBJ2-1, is DARVTQTPRHKVTEMGQEVTMRCQPILGHNTVFWYRQTMMQGLELLAYFRNRAPLDDSGMPKDRFSAEMPDATLATLKIQPSEPRDSAVYFCASGSWGGVNYNEQFFGPGTRLTVL.

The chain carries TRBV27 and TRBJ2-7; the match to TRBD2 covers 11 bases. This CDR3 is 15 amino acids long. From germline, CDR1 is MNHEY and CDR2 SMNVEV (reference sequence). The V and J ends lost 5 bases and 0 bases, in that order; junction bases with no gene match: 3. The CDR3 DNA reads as TGTGCCAGCAGTCCCGGGACTAGCGGCTCCTACGAGCAGTACTTC. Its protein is CASSPGTSGSYEQYF.

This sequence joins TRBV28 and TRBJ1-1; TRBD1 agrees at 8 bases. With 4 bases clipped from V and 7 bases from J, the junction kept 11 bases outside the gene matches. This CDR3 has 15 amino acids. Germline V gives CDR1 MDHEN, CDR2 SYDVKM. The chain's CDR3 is CASSSGQVLGVEAFF. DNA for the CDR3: TGTGCCAGCAGTTCGGGACAGGTCCTCGGTGTTGAAGCTTTCTTT.

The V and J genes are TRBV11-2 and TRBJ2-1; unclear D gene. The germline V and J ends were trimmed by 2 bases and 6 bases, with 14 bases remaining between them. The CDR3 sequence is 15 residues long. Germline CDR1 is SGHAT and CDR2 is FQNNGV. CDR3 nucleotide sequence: TGTGCCAGCAGCTTAACCCTCACGTGGAGCAATGAGCAGTTCTTC. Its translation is CASSLTLTWSNEQFF. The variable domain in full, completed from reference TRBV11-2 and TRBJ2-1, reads EAGVAQSPRYKIIEKRQSVAFWCNPISGHATLYWYQQILGQGPKLLIQFQNNGVVDDSQLPKDRFSAERLKGVDSTLKIQPAKLEDSAVYLCASSLTLTWSNEQFFGPGTRLTVL.

This chain's CDR3 is CASSLGWSGQETQYF. As DNA, the CDR3 is TGTGCCAGCAGCTTAGGATGGAGCGGCCAAGAGACCCAGTACTTC. This chain connects TRBV7-9 to TRBJ2-5; D perhaps matches TRBD2 (5 bases). Germline CDR1 is SEHNR and CDR2 is FQNEAQ (reference sequence). This CDR3 comprises 15 residues. Between the trimmed V and J ends, which lost 1 base and 1 base, there was a span of 10 bases. Together with reference TRBV7-9 and TRBJ2-5, the CDR3 gives the full variable domain: DTGVSQNPRHKITKRGQNVTFRCDPISEHNRLYWYRQTLGQGPEFLTYFQNEAQLEKSRLLSDRFSAERPKGSFSTLEIQRTEQGDSAMYLCASSLGWSGQETQYFGPGTRLLVL.

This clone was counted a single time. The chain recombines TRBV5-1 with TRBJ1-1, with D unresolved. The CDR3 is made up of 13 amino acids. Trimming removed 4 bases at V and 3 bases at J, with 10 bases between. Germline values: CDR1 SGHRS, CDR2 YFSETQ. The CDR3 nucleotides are TGCGCCAGCAGCAGGAGTCCAGACACTGAAGCTTTCTTT. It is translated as CASSRSPDTEAFF.

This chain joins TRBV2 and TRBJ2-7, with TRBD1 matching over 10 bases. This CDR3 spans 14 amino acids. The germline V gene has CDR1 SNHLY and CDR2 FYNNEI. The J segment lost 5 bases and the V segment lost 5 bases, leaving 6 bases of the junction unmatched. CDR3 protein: CASSPTGGIHEQYF. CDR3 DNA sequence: TGTGCCAGCAGTCCGACAGGGGGCATCCACGAGCAGTACTTC.

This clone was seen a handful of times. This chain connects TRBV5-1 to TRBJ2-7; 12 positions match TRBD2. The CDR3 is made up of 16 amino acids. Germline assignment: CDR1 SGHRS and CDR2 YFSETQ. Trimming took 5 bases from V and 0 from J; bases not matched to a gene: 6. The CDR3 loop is CASREILAGGSYEQYF. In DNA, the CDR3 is TGCGCCAGCAGGGAGATACTAGCGGGGGGCTCCTACGAGCAGTACTTC.

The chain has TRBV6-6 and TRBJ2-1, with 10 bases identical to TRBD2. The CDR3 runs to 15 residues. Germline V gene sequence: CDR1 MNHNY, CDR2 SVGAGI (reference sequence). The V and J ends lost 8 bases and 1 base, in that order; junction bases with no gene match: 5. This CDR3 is CASWSSGGSYNEQFF. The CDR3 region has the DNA TGTGCCAGCTGGTCTAGCGGGGGTTCCTACAATGAGCAGTTCTTC.

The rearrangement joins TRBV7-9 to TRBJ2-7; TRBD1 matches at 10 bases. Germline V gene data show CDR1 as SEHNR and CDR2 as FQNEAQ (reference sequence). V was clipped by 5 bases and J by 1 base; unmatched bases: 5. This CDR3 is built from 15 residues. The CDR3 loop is CASSQGQGKSYEQYF. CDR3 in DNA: TGTGCCAGCAGCCAGGGACAGGGGAAGTCCTACGAGCAGTACTTC.

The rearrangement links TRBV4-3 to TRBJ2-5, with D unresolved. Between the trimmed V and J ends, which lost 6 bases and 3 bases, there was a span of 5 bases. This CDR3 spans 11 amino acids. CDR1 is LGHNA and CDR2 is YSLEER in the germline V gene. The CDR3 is CASSPEETQYF. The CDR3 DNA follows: TGCGCCAGCAGTCCCGAAGAGACCCAGTACTTC.

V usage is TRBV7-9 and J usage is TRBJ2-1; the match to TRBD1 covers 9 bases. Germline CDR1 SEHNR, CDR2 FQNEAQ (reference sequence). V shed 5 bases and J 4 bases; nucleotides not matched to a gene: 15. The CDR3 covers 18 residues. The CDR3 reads CASSPGGGWDRVYNEQFF. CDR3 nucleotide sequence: TGTGCCAGCAGCCCAGGTGGGGGGTGGGACAGGGTTTACAATGAGCAGTTCTTC.

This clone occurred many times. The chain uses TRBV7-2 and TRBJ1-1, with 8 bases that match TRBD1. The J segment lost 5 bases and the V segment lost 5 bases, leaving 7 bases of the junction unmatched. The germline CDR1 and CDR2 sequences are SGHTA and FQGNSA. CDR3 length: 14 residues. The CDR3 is CASSLDRVRTEAFF. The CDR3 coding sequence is TGTGCCAGCAGCCTGGACAGGGTCAGGACTGAAGCTTTCTTT. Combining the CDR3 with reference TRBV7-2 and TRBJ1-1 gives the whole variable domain GAGVSQSPSNKVTEKGKDVELRCDPISGHTALYWYRQSLGQGLEFLIYFQGNSAPDKSGLPSDRFSAERTGGSVSTLTIQRTQQEDSAVYLCASSLDRVRTEAFFGQGTRLTVV.

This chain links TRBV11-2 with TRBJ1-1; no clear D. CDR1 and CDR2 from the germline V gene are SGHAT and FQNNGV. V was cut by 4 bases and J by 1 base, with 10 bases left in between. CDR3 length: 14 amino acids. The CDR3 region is CASSSSTGNTEAFF. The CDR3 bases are TGTGCCAGCAGCTCCTCGACGGGGAACACTGAAGCTTTCTTT.

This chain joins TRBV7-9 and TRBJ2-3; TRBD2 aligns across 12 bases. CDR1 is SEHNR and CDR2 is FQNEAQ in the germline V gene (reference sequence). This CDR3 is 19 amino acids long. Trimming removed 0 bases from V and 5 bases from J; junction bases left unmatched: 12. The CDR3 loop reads CASSLAKASGGAGEDTQYF. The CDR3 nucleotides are TGTGCCAGCAGCTTAGCCAAGGCTAGCGGGGGGGCCGGTGAAGATACGCAGTATTTT. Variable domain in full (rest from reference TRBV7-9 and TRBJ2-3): DTGVSQNPRHKITKRGQNVTFRCDPISEHNRLYWYRQTLGQGPEFLTYFQNEAQLEKSRLLSDRFSAERPKGSFSTLEIQRTEQGDSAMYLCASSLAKASGGAGEDTQYFGPGTRLTVL.

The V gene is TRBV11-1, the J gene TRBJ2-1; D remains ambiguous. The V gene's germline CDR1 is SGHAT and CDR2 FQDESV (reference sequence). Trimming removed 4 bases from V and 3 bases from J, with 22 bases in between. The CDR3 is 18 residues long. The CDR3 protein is CASSSENEYRENYNEQFF. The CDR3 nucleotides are TGTGCCAGCAGCTCCGAAAACGAATACAGAGAAAACTACAATGAGCAGTTCTTC.

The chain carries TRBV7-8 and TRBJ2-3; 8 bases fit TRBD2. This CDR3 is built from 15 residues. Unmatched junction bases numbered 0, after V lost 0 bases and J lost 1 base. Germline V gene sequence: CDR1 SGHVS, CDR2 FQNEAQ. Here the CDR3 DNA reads TGTGCCAGCAGCTTAGCGACTAGCGGCACAGATACGCAGTATTTT. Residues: CASSLATSGTDTQYF.

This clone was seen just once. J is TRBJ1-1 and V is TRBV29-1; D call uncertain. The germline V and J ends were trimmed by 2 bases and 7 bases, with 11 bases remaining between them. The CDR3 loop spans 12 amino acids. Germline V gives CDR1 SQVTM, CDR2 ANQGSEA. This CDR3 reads CSVEQIGGEAFF. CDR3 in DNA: TGCAGCGTTGAACAAATAGGCGGTGAAGCTTTCTTT.

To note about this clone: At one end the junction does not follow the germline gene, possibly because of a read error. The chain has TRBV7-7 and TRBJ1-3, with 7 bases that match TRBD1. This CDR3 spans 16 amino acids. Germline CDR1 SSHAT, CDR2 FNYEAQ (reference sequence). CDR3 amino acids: CASSSKRQGSGNTIYF. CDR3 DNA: TGTGCTAGCAGCTCCAAACGACAGGGATCTGGAAACACCATATATTTT.

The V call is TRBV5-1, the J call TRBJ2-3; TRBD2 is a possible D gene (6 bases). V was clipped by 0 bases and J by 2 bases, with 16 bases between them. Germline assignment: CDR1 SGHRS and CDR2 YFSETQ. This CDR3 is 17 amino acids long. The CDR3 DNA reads TGCGCCAGCAGCTTGGATCGGGGAGGAACGCCCACAGATACGCAGTATTTT. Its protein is CASSLDRGGTPTDTQYF.

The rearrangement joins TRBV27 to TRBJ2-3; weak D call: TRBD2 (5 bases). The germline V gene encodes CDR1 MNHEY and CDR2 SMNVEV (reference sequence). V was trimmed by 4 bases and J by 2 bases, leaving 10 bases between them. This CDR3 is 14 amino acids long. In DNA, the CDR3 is TGTGCCAGCAGTTCCCCGGGATCCACAGATACGCAGTATTTT. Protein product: CASSSPGSTDTQYF.

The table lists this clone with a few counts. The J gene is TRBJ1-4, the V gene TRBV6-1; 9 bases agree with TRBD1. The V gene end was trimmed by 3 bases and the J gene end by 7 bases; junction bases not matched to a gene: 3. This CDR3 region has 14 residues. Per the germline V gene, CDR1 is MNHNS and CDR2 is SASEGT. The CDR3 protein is CASSDGTGSEKLFF. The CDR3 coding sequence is TGTGCCAGCAGTGACGGGACAGGGAGTGAAAAACTGTTTTTT.

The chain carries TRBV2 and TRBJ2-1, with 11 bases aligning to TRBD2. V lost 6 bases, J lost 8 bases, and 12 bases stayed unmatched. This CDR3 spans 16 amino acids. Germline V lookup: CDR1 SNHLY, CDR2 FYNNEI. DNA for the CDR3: TGTGCCAGCAGACTTCACTTAGCGGGGGGGGTGGATGAGCAGTTCTTC. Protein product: CASRLHLAGGVDEQFF.

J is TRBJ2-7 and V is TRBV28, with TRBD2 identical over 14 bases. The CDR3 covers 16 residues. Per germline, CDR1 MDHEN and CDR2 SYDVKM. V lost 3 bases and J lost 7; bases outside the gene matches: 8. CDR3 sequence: CASSFSTSGGVREQYF. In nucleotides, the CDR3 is TGTGCCAGCAGTTTCTCGACTAGCGGGGGGGTTAGAGAGCAGTACTTC.

The CDR3 bases are TGCAGCGTTGAAGATGGGACAGGGGGTTACTTC. Translation gives CSVEDGTGGYF. The gene calls are TRBV29-1 and TRBJ2-7, with 11 nucleotides matching TRBD1. CDR3 length: 11 residues. From germline, CDR1 is SQVTM and CDR2 ANQGSEA. After removal of 0 bases from V and 13 bases from J, the junction contained 2 bases not matched to a gene.

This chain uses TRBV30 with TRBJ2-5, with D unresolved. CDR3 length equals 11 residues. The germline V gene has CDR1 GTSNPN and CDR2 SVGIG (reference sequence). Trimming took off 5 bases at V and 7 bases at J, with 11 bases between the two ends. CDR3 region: CAWGIAGTQYF. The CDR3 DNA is TGTGCCTGGGGTATCGCCGGGACCCAGTACTTC. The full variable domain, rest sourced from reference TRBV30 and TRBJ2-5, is SQTIHQWPATLVQPVGSPLSLECTVEGTSNPNLYWYRQAAGRGLQLLFYSVGIGQISSEVPQNLSASRPQDRQFILSSKKLLLSDSGFYLCAWGIAGTQYFGPGTRLLVL.

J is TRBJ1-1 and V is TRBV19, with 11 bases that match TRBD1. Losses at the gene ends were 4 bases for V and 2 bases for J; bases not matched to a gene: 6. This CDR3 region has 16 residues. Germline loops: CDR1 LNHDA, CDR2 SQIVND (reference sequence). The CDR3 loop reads CASSRGQGGANTEAFF. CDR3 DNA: TGTGCCAGTAGTAGGGGACAGGGGGGGGCCAACACTGAAGCTTTCTTT.

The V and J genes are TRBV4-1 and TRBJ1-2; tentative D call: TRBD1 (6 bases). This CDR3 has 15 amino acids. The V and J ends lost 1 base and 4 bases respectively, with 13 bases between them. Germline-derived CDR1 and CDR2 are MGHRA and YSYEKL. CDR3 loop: CASSQGQRGGYGYTF. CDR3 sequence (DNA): TGCGCCAGCAGCCAAGGACAGCGAGGGGGCTATGGCTACACCTTC.

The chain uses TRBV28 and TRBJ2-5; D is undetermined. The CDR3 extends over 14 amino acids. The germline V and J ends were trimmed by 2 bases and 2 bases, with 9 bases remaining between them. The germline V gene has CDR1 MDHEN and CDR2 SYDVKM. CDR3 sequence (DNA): TGTGCCAGCAGTTTAGGGCAGTTACAAGAGACCCAGTACTTC. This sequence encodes CASSLGQLQETQYF.